A selection of T cell receptor beta chains follows, all from one sample in a study of shared clonotypes between healthy human individuals. Clones were sequenced by immunoSEQ multiplex PCR, and TCRdb holds only the in-frame ones, with some missing. The table lists around 1,000,000 clones, approximately 77% of them singletons. What was sequenced was memory CD4+ T cells from PBMCs. The origin of the receptors is a young man in good health. Some clones in this sample may be carry-over from other donors' samples. Both conserved end residues are part of each CDR3. A D gene is named only where the DNA matches it firmly. Clone size, where shown, is once, few, many, or a class for clones that have expanded.

-	TRBV5-1	TRBJ1-2	-	TGCGCCAGCAGCTTGGCAGGGGAAGACTATGGCTACACCTTC	CASSLAGEDYGYTF
-	TRBV7-3	TRBJ1-1	-	TGTGCCAGCAGCTTAGCGCCAGCGAACACTGAAGCTTTCTTT	CASSLAPANTEAFF
-	TRBV7-2	TRBJ2-7	-	TGTGCCAGCAGCTTAGAACTAAGGGAGCAGTACTTC	CASSLELREQYF
-	TRBV2	TRBJ2-3	-	TGTGCCAGCGGAACGGAGGGAGGTGGAGATACGCAGTATTTT	CASGTEGGGDTQYF
-	TRBV15	TRBJ1-5	TRBD1	TGTGCCACCAGCCCCGGTCGGCAGGGGGAACAGCCCCAGCATTTT	CATSPGRQGEQPQHF
-	TRBV6-6	TRBJ2-6	-	TGTGCCAGCAGCCAGGGGGGGGCTGGGGCCAACGTCCTGACTTTC	CASSQGGAGANVLTF
-	TRBV15	TRBJ2-2	TRBD2	TGTGCCACCCGACTGCGGGAGGCCCCCGGGGAGCTGTTTTTT	CATRLREAPGELFF
once	TRBV28	TRBJ2-7	-	TGTGCCACCCAGGGATCCTACGAGCAGTACTTC	CATQGSYEQYF
-	TRBV9	TRBJ2-3	-	TGTGCCAGCAGCGTGGACTCCAAAGGTACGCAGTATTTT	CASSVDSKGTQYF
-	TRBV7-9	TRBJ2-1	TRBD2	TGTGCCAGCAGCTTAGCTGCGGGGGTGCGGGGCAATGAGCAGTTCTTC	CASSLAAGVRGNEQFF
-	TRBV5-6	TRBJ2-7	-	TGTGCCAGCAGCCCTGGTTATTCGGGGGAGCAGTACTTC	CASSPGYSGEQYF
once	TRBV9	TRBJ2-3	TRBD2	TGTGCCAGCAGCACCCGACCGACTAGCGGGAGACTTTCAGATACGCAGTATTTT	CASSTRPTSGRLSDTQYF
-	TRBV5-1	TRBJ2-3	TRBD2	TGCGCCAGCAGCACTAGCGGGAGTAATACAGATACGCAGTATTTT	CASSTSGSNTDTQYF
few	TRBV5-6	TRBJ2-2	TRBD2	TGTGCCAGCAGCTGGCGGGAGGGAAACACCGGGGAGCTGTTTTTT	CASSWREGNTGELFF
once	TRBV7-3	TRBJ2-1	TRBD2	TGTGCCAGCAGCTTATCGGGAGGGCCCGGGGATGAGCAGTTCTTC	CASSLSGGPGDEQFF
-	TRBV30	TRBJ1-1	-	TGTGCCTCCTCACCAGGGGCGAACACTGAAGCTTTCTTT	CASSPGANTEAFF
-	TRBV10-3	TRBJ2-1	TRBD2	TGTGCCATCCAACCGGGAGGGCCCCATGGTGAGCAGTTCTTC	CAIQPGGPHGEQFF
many	TRBV4-1	TRBJ2-7	TRBD2	TGCGCCAGCAGCCAAGGGCTAGCGGGAGGCTACGAGCAGTACTTC	CASSQGLAGGYEQYF
-	TRBV6-1	TRBJ2-4	-	TGTGCCAGCGCGGGACCCCGGGCAAACATTCAGTACTTC	CASAGPRANIQYF
-	TRBV6-1	TRBJ2-7	-	TGTGCCAGCAGTGAAGCAATCCCGGGGCAGGTCCCTTACAATTACGAGCAGTACTTC	CASSEAIPGQVPYNYEQYF
few	TRBV5-1	TRBJ2-1	TRBD2	TGCGCCAGCAGCTTGACAGCGGGAGTGAATGAGCAGTTCTTC	CASSLTAGVNEQFF
-	TRBV6-6	TRBJ1-2	-	TGTGCCAGCAGCAGACACAGAAACTATGGCTACACCTTC	CASSRHRNYGYTF
-	TRBV28	TRBJ2-1	TRBD2	TGTGCCAGCAGTTTAGGAGGATGGGAGGGAGGCAATGAGCAGTTCTTC	CASSLGGWEGGNEQFF
-	TRBV6-1	TRBJ2-1	TRBD2	TGTGCCAGCAGGTTGACTAGCGGGGGCCACAATGAGCAGTTCTTC	CASRLTSGGHNEQFF
-	TRBV7-3	TRBJ2-7	TRBD1	TGTGCCAGCAGCTTGGGCGACAGGGGCTACCACCTACGGATCAATCCCCTTCGCGAGCAGTACTTC	CASSLGDRGYHLRINPLREQYF
-	TRBV11-2	TRBJ1-2	-	TGTGCCAGCAGCACGCCGGGACCGCGGGGTGGCTACACCTTC	CASSTPGPRGGYTF
-	TRBV10-1	TRBJ2-7	-	TGCGCCAGCAGTGAGTCGCCGGGCTTTTCATCCTACGAGCAGTACTTC	CASSESPGFSSYEQYF
-	TRBV28	TRBJ2-5	TRBD2	TGTGCCAGCAGTTCAACAGAGAGCGGGAGGTGGTATGGGGAGACCCAGTACTTC	CASSSTESGRWYGETQYF
-	TRBV7-9	TRBJ2-1	-	TGTGCCAGCAGCTCCCCTCTGGGAGTCCCCAGCTCCTACAATGAGCAGTTCTTC	CASSSPLGVPSSYNEQFF
-	TRBV9	TRBJ2-7	TRBD2	TGTGCCAGCAGCCCCAGACTAGCTGGGGAGCAGTACTTC	CASSPRLAGEQYF
-	TRBV7-9	TRBJ2-2	-	TGTGCCAGCAGCCAAAGGGTTTCCGTGGACGGGGAGCTGTTTTTT	CASSQRVSVDGELFF
-	TRBV19	TRBJ2-7	TRBD2	TGTGCCAGTAGTACGGCGGGAGGGCCCCTAGAACGAAGGACCTACGAGCAGTACTTC	CASSTAGGPLERRTYEQYF
-	TRBV18	TRBJ2-3	TRBD2	TGTGCCAGCTCACCACTGGGGACTAGCGGGACACATACGCAGTATTTT	CASSPLGTSGTHTQYF
-	TRBV6-1	TRBJ1-2	TRBD1	TGTGCCAGCAACCAACCGCAGGGGGCGTTTGGCTACACCTTC	CASNQPQGAFGYTF
few	TRBV7-9	TRBJ2-3	-	TGTGCCAGCAGCCATCGGACACAAAGCACAGATACGCAGTATTTT	CASSHRTQSTDTQYF
-	TRBV5-1	TRBJ1-1	-	TGCGCCAGCAGCTTAACCGGGACGGCGAACACTGAAGCTTTCTTT	CASSLTGTANTEAFF
-	TRBV11-2	TRBJ2-1	TRBD2	TGTGCCAGCAGCTTAATTACGGCGGGGGTACATGAGCAGTTCTTC	CASSLITAGVHEQFF
-	TRBV30	TRBJ2-3	TRBD2	TGTGCCTGGAGTGTACGCGGTAGCGGGAGTCCTGTTATTCAGAACGTGCCGTATTTT	CAWSVRGSGSPVIQNVPYF
-	TRBV14	TRBJ2-7	TRBD2	TGTGCCAGCAGCCAAGCCGGGGGGATCTACGAGCAGTACTTC	CASSQAGGIYEQYF
-	TRBV4-2	TRBJ1-1	-	TGTGCCAGCAGCCAAGAGGTAGGCGGGAACACTGAAGCTTTCTTT	CASSQEVGGNTEAFF
-	TRBV6-6	TRBJ2-1	TRBD1	TGTGCCAGCAGTTACTTGGGACAGGACAATGAGCAGTTCTTC	CASSYLGQDNEQFF
once	TRBV19	TRBJ2-3	TRBD1	TGTGCCAGTAGTATAAGGGACAGTACAGATACGCAGTATTTT	CASSIRDSTDTQYF
-	TRBV5-1	TRBJ2-2	-	TGCGCCAGCAGCCCCTTAGGGGCGGGTAAAACCGGGGAGCTGTTTTTT	CASSPLGAGKTGELFF
-	TRBV6-1	TRBJ2-5	TRBD1	TGTGCCAGCAACAAACAGGGGGCGCGTGAGACCCAGTACTTC	CASNKQGARETQYF
once	TRBV28	TRBJ2-7	TRBD2	TGTGCCAGCGCCGGTAGCGGGAGTAAAGGCTACGAGCAGTACTTC	CASAGSGSKGYEQYF
-	TRBV5-1	TRBJ2-3	-	TGCGCCAGCAGCTTGGATGGCAGGGCCATAGATACGCAGTATTTT	CASSLDGRAIDTQYF
-	TRBV28	TRBJ2-2	-	TGTGCCAGCTCCTATACCGGGGAGCTGTTTTTT	CASSYTGELFF
-	TRBV10-3	TRBJ1-5	-	TGTGCCATCAGTGAGTTCTTAGGTTCAGGGAACCAGCCCCAGCATTTT	CAISEFLGSGNQPQHF
-	TRBV5-1	TRBJ2-1	TRBD2	TGCGCCAGCAAGGGACTAGCGGGAGGGATGAATGAGCAGTTCTTC	CASKGLAGGMNEQFF
-	TRBV15	TRBJ2-1	TRBD1	TGTGCCACCAGCGGTGGTTACAGGGGTCGGAGGTACAATGAGCAGTTCTTC	CATSGGYRGRRYNEQFF
-	TRBV19	TRBJ2-3	TRBD2	TGTGCCAGTAGGAAAGCCGGGACTAGCGGAGATACAGATACGCAGTATTTT	CASRKAGTSGDTDTQYF
-	TRBV5-1	TRBJ2-7	-	TGCGCCAGCAGCTTAGAGGGGGGAATCGGGAGCGAGCAGTACTTC	CASSLEGGIGSEQYF
-	TRBV5-8	TRBJ1-2	-	TGTGCCAGCACCCTTTTCCGGGACATCTATGGCTACACCTTC	CASTLFRDIYGYTF
-	TRBV11-2	TRBJ1-1	-	TGTGCCAGCAGCGGACCCGGGGGAGGGCTCACTGAAGCTTTCTTT	CASSGPGGGLTEAFF
-	TRBV27	TRBJ2-7	-	TGTGCCGTTCCCTCTTACGAGCAGTACTTC	CAVPSYEQYF
-	TRBV27	TRBJ2-1	TRBD2	TGTGCCAGCAGCCCCCTGGGGCGGGAGGTAAATGAGCAGTTCTTC	CASSPLGREVNEQFF